This passage covers 14 T cell receptor beta chains from one sample sequenced in a study of OX40 agonist ivuxolimab in advanced cancers. Repertoires were generated with immunoSEQ multiplex PCR, while TCRdb's copy carries only in-frame clones and drops some. The sample has about 83,000 clones; 65% to 90% are singletons. This sample comprised CD4+ or CD8+ T cells sorted from blood, obtained in a trial of the OX40 agonist ivuxolimab. The receptors come from an adult with an advanced solid tumor such as melanoma, head and neck, liver or kidney cancer.

V usage is TRBV5-1 and J usage is TRBJ1-6; weak D call: TRBD1 (5 bases). Per germline, CDR1 SGHRS and CDR2 YFSETQ. The CDR3 consists of 17 residues. Trimming pared 0 bases from V and 6 bases from J, leaving 16 bases between. CDR3 coding DNA: TGCGCCAGCAGCTTGGGTTCCTCGGGGCTTTCTAATTCACCCCTCCACTTT. Its translation: CASSLGSSGLSNSPLHF.

There are a few counts of this clone. This chain links TRBV4-3 with TRBJ1-3; the D gene is possibly TRBD1 (5 bases). This CDR3 has 18 residues. Germline V CDR1 and CDR2: LGHNA, YSLEER. With 1 base removed from V and 0 bases from J, the gap between germline ends came to 16 bases. The CDR3 loop is CASSQAAAGLSSGNTIYF. CDR3 nucleotides: TGCGCCAGCAGCCAAGCCGCGGCGGGACTGAGCTCTGGAAACACCATATATTTT.

V and J are TRBV5-1 and TRBJ2-6; D is undetermined. Germline V gene lookup returns CDR1 SGHRS and CDR2 YFSETQ. This CDR3 has 15 amino acids. Trimming stripped 5 bases from V and 0 bases from J, with 9 bases between. The DNA for the CDR3 is TGCGCCAGCAGTTCTCGAGCCTCTGGGGCCAACGTCCTGACTTTC. It encodes CASSSRASGANVLTF.

The chain links TRBV6-1 to TRBJ1-2, with D perhaps matching TRBD1 (6 bases). Germline lookup yields CDR1 MNHNS and CDR2 SASEGT. The CDR3 has 14 residues. V was trimmed by 1 base and J by 4 bases, leaving 10 bases between them. As DNA, the CDR3 is TGTGCCAGCAGTGAAGTCATGGGGGCCTATGGCTACACCTTC. It codes for CASSEVMGAYGYTF.

The J gene is TRBJ1-2, the V gene TRBV14, with 7 bases matching TRBD1. The CDR3 length is 18 residues. V dropped 4 bases and J dropped 0; count of bases not matched to a gene: 14. Germline V gene sequence: CDR1 SGHDN, CDR2 FVKESK. The CDR3 DNA follows: TGTGCCAGCAGCCCAATGAGACAGGGAATCCCATCTAACTATGGCTACACCTTC. Translated: CASSPMRQGIPSNYGYTF.

In nucleotides, the CDR3 is TGTGCCAGCAGTTACTCGGCTGAAGCTTTCTTT. Residues: CASSYSAEAFF. The chain employs TRBV6-5 and TRBJ1-1, with no clear D. Germline-derived CDR1 and CDR2 are MNHEY and SVGAGI. With 0 bases removed from V and 6 bases from J, the gap between germline ends came to 2 bases. The CDR3 runs 11 residues.

V and J are TRBV18 and TRBJ2-1; 8 bases are shared with TRBD2. The CDR3 is 16 amino acids. Losses at the gene ends were 0 bases for V and 5 bases for J; bases not matched to a gene: 6. Germline V gene lookup returns CDR1 KGHSH and CDR2 LQKENI. CDR3 in DNA: TGTGCCAGCTCACCACCTTTGGCGGGGGGCCACAATGAGCAGTTCTTC. Its protein is CASSPPLAGGHNEQFF.

The chain links TRBV6-5 to TRBJ2-2; D is perhaps TRBD2 (6 bases). The CDR3 is 15 amino acids. Germline values: CDR1 MNHEY, CDR2 SVGAGI. Trimming shortened V by 2 bases and J by 6 bases, and 13 bases separated the two germline ends. CDR3 nucleotides: TGTGCCAGCAGTTACCCCGGCGGGGCCCCCGGGGAGCTGTTTTTT. Its translation is CASSYPGGAPGELFF.

The V call is TRBV7-2, the J call TRBJ1-1, with TRBD1 as a possible D gene (6 bases). The V end lost 7 bases, the J end lost 1 base, and 13 bases lay between the germline ends. The germline V gene has CDR1 SGHTA and CDR2 FQGNSA. CDR3 length: 14 residues. The CDR3 nucleotides read TGTGCCAGCACCCCGGGACACCAGAACACTGAAGCTTTCTTT. Amino acids: CASTPGHQNTEAFF.

The CDR3 nucleotides read TGTGCCAGCAGCTTGGACGGGACCCTCACCGGGGAGCTGTTTTTT. Translating gives CASSLDGTLTGELFF. The chain joins TRBV5-4 to TRBJ2-2, with D possibly called TRBD1 or TRBD2 (5 bases each). Between the trimmed V and J ends, which lost 0 bases and 4 bases, there was a span of 10 bases. Germline V gene sequence: CDR1 SGHNT, CDR2 YYREEE (reference sequence). This CDR3 is built from 15 residues.

The rearrangement joins TRBV6-5 to TRBJ2-2; no firm D call. Germline V CDR1 and CDR2: MNHEY, SVGAGI. This CDR3 spans 15 amino acids. Trimming stripped 5 bases from V and 6 bases from J, with 16 bases between. The CDR3 sequence: CASSHLPLGAGELFF. CDR3 in DNA: TGTGCCAGCAGTCACCTCCCCCTAGGAGCCGGGGAGCTGTTTTTT.

This rearrangement joins TRBV5-4 to TRBJ2-3; 7 bases map to TRBD1. The germline V gene encodes CDR1 SGHNT and CDR2 YYREEE (reference sequence). J lost 6 bases, V lost 3 bases, and 7 bases had no gene match. The CDR3 contains 14 residues. CDR3 sequence reads: CASSSRDSGDTQYF. CDR3 bases: TGTGCCAGCAGCTCCCGGGACAGTGGTGATACGCAGTATTTT.

The rearrangement links TRBV19 to TRBJ1-1; no reliable D call. CDR1 and CDR2 from the germline V gene are LNHDA and SQIVND (reference sequence). The ends were cut back, 4 bases at V and 0 bases at J, with 6 bases in the middle. CDR3 length: 13 amino acids. In DNA form, the CDR3 reads TGTGCCAGTAGTAGCCAGATGAACACTGAAGCTTTCTTT. Protein sequence: CASSSQMNTEAFF.

In the case of this clone: At the DNA level, this CDR3 is encoded by other sequences in the same sample as well. DNA for the CDR3: TGTGCCAGCAGCACGGGTGGGAACACTGAAGCTTTCTTT. This sequence encodes CASSTGGNTEAFF. The chain couples TRBV7-2 to TRBJ1-1; D gene ambiguous. Deletions cut 5 bases from V and 1 base from J, with 8 bases between. Germline CDR1 reads SGHTA; CDR2 reads FQGNSA. The CDR3 contains 13 residues. The full variable domain, with the rest looked up from reference TRBV7-2 and TRBJ1-1, is GAGVSQSPSNKVTEKGKDVELRCDPISGHTALYWYRQSLGQGLEFLIYFQGNSAPDKSGLPSDRFSAERTGGSVSTLTIQRTQQEDSAVYLCASSTGGNTEAFFGQGTRLTVV.